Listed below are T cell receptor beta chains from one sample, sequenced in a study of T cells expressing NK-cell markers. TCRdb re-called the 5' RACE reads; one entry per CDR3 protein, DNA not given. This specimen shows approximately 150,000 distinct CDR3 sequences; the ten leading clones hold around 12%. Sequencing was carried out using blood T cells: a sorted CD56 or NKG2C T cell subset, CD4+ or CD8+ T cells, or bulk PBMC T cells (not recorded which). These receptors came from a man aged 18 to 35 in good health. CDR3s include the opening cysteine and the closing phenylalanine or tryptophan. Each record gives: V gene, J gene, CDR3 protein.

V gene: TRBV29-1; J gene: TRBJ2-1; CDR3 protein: CSVEDISGWAYNEQFF
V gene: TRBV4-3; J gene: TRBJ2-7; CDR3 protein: CASSQAAGTRADEQYF
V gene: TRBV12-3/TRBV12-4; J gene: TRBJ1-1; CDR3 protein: CASSPRQVPSEAFF
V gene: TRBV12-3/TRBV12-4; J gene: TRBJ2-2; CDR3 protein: CASSTAGSFNTGELFF
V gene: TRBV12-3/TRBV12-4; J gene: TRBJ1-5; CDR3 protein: CASSRTVGNQPQHF
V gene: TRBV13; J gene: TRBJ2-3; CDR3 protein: CASSFTPGQPGLVSDTQYF
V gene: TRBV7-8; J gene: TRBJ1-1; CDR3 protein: CASSLVEGVQGDLWAFF
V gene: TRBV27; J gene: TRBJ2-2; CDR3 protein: CASSIRVGTTNTGELFF
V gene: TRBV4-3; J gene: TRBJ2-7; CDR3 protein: CASSQGHGTRVYEQYF
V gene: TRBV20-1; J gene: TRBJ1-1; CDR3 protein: CSAPQGAENTEAFF
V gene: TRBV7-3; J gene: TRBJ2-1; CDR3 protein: CASSLLRGAHNEQFF
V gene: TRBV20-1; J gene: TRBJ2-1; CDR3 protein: CSALIPTSGRIDEQFF
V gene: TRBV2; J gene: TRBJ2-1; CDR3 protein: CASRTGNSYNEQFF
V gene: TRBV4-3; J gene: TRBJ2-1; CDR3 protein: CASSQFLFGASGNNEQFF
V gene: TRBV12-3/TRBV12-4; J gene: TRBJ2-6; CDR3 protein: CASRGDSFSGANVLTF
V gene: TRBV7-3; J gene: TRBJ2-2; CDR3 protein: CASSSKVGSVNTGELFF
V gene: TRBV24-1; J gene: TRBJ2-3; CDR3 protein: CATSDPQGATDTQYF
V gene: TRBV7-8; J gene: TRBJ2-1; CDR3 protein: CASSLVLYEQFF
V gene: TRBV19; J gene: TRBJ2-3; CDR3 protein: CASSMVDRDTQYF
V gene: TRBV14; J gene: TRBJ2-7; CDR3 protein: CASSQLGTGAIYEQYF
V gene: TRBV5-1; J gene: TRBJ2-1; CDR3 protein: CASSLAMSSSYNEQFF
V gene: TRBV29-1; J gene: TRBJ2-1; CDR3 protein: CSVEGLMEDTSYNEQFF
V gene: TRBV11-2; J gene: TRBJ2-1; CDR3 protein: CASSWGLVEAYNEQFF
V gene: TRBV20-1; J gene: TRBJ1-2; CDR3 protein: CSARVDRPRGGGYTF
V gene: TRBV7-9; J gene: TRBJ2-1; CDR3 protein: CASSPGTTDEQFF
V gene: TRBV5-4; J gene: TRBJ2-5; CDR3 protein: CASSSRTGAVQETQYF
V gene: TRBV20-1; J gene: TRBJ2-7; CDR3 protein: CSASEGRGNQPYEQYF
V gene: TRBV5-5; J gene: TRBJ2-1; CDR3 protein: CASSLTASSYNEQFF
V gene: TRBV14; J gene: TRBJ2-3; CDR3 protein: CASSQTGGAADTQYF
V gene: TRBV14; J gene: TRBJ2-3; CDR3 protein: CASSQRSGWGADTQYF
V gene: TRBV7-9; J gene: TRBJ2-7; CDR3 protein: CASSSLAQGLVGYEQYF
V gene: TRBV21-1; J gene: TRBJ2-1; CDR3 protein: CASSSTRGIHEQFF
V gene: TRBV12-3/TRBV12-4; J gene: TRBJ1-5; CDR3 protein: CASRDSNNQPQHF
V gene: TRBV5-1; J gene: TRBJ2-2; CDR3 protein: CASSLGQGTGELFF
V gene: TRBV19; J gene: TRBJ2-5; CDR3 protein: CASSIRGSRGETQYF
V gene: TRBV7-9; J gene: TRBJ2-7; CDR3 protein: CASSSLGQAPYEQYF
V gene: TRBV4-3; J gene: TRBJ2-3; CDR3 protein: CASSQDGKGGTDTQYF
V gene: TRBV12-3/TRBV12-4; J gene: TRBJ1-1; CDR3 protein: CASSGRENTEAFF
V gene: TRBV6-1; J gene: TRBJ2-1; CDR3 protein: CASGTNRVTYNEQFF
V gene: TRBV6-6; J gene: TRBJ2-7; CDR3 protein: CASSGITVNEQYF
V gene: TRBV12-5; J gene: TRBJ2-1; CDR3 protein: CASGTAGTGYNEQFF
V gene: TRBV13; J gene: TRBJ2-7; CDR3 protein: CASSPPGQGVSGQYF
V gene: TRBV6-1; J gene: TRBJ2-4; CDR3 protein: CASLVPAKNIQYF
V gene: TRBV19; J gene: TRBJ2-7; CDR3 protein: CASSITDSYEQYF
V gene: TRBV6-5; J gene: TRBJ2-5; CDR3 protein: CASSYSTAVGETQYF
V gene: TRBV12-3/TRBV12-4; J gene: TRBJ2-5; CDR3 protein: CASRRLAGGGETQYF
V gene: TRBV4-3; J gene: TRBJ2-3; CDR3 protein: CASSQDGGPGRGDTQYF
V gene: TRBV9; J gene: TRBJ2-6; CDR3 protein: CASSGARTGGHVLTF
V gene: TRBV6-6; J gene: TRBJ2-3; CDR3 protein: CASSAGIDTQYF
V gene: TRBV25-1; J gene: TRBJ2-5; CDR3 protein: CASSEYGAQETQYF
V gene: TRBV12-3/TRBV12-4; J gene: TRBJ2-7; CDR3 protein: CASSPWDRGLGEQYF
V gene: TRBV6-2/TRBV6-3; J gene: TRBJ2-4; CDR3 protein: CASSHRSSWQGFQYF
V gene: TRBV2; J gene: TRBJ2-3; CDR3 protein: CASSLGLAQDTQYF
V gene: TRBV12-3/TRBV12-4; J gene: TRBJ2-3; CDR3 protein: CASSRPGTEPPDTQYF
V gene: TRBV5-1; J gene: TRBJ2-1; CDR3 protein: CASSFTSGSSYNEQFF
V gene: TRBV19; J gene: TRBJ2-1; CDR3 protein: CASTAGGGSYNEQFF
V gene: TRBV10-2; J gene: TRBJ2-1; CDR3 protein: CASSGLNEGSSYNEQFF